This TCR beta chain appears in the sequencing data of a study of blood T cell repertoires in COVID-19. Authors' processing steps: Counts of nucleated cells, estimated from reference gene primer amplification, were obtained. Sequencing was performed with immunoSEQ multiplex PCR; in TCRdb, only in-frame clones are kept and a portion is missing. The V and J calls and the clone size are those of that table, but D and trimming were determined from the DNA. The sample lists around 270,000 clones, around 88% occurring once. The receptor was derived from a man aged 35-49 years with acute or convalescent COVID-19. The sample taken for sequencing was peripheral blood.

This chain's CDR3 is CASSEQAMVGYTF. The CDR3 DNA is TGTGCCAGCAGTGAGCAGGCTATGGTTGGCTACACCTTC. This chain connects TRBV6-1 to TRBJ1-2, with unresolved D. V was pared by 3 bases and J by 7 bases, with 12 bases between. Germline V gene lookup returns CDR1 MNHNS and CDR2 SASEGT. The CDR3 has 13 amino acids.